The clone carrying this TCR beta chain showed up many times. The antigen remains unidentified. The CDR3 extends over 15 amino acids. V lost 0 bases and J 0 bases, leaving 12 bases between the germline ends. CDR1 is DFQATT, CDR2 SNEGSKA, per germline (reference sequence). This entry comes from a study of T cells in Graves' hyperthyroidism and ophthalmopathy. Study observations and caveats: Ophthalmopathy could be told apart from stable hyperthyroidism with a 13 V-J model.

On the basis of clinical symptoms, serum thyroxine and TRAb, thyroid ultrasound and orbital computed tomography, diagnoses were made. Isolation of PBMCs was performed on around 9.8 ml fresh peripheral blood. Authors of the study amplified TCR beta CDR3 regions from RNA transcripts. HTBI primers were employed in a first-round RT-PCR of the TCR CDR3. MiXCR, applied by TCRdb to the multiplex PCR reads, yields one record per CDR3 protein. Altogether 250,000 to 350,000 distinct CDR3 sequences are present, about 17% being singletons, with the ten largest covering approximately 60%. This clonotype was sampled from a woman aged 55 to 70 with Graves' ophthalmopathy. What was sequenced was blood. The J gene is TRBJ2-7, the V gene TRBV20-1; D perhaps matches TRBD1 (6 bases). The CDR3 nucleotides are TGCAGTGCTAGAGACCCTACAGGGAACTCCTACGAGCAGTACTTC. Translation gives CSARDPTGNSYEQYF.